Listed below are T cell receptor beta chains from one sample, sequenced in a study of cytomegalovirus exposure and HLA in healthy donors. Assay: immunoSEQ multiplex PCR; the TCRdb copy retains only in-frame clones and omits some. The repertoire holds around 97,000 clones, approximately 72% seen once, with more than 3% in the top ten. The sample was PBMCs. The receptors were gathered from a woman in her forties or fifties in good health and CMV-seronegative. The CDR3 runs from the conserved cysteine through the conserved F or W. D genes are given only for firm matches. Rows give clone size only sometimes, using once, few, many, or a class for an expanded clone.

cdr3_aa,cdr3_nt,j_call,v_call,d_call,clone_size
CASSYPHGQGTEAFF,TGTGCCAGCAGTTACCCCCACGGACAGGGGACCGAAGCTTTCTTT,TRBJ1-1,TRBV6-5,TRBD1,few
CASSYERGYRELFF,TGTGCCAGCAGTTATGAAAGGGGTTACAGGGAGCTGTTTTTT,TRBJ2-2,TRBV6-5,NA,NA
CAWSVLNQPQHF,TGTGCCTGGAGTGTATTAAATCAGCCCCAGCATTTT,TRBJ1-5,TRBV30,NA,NA
CASSEEPRGHNEQFF,TGTGCCAGCAGTGAAGAGCCGCGGGGTCACAATGAGCAGTTCTTC,TRBJ2-1,TRBV6-1,NA,once
CSVAVDRGGGYTF,TGCAGCGTTGCAGTAGACAGGGGGGGTGGCTACACCTTC,TRBJ1-2,TRBV29-1,TRBD1,NA
CASSVTGRGDGYTF,TGTGCCAGCAGCGTGACAGGAAGAGGGGATGGCTACACCTTC,TRBJ1-2,TRBV9,NA,few
CASSLAGQGPGNTIYF,TGTGCCAGCAGCTTAGCGGGACAAGGTCCTGGAAACACCATATATTTT,TRBJ1-3,TRBV7-6,NA,NA
CASSIISANQPQHF,TGTGCCAGTAGTATTATAAGCGCAAATCAGCCCCAGCATTTT,TRBJ1-5,TRBV19,NA,NA
CAISEGLAGYNEQFF,TGTGCCATCAGTGAAGGGTTAGCGGGTTACAATGAGCAGTTCTTC,TRBJ2-1,TRBV10-3,TRBD2,once
CASSNGQATNQPQHF,TGTGCCAGTAGTAACGGACAGGCCACAAATCAGCCCCAGCATTTT,TRBJ1-5,TRBV19,TRBD1,few
CASSENPPGMQYF,TGTGCCAGCAGTGAGAACCCTCCAGGAATGCAGTATTTT,TRBJ2-3,TRBV6-1,NA,few
CASRLAGGGTGELFF,TGTGCCAGCAGACTAGCGGGGGGAGGCACCGGGGAGCTGTTTTTT,TRBJ2-2,TRBV6-5,TRBD2,NA
CASSFRRNGYNEQFF,TGTGCCAGCAGTTTCAGGAGGAATGGGTACAATGAGCAGTTCTTC,TRBJ2-1,TRBV28,NA,NA
CASSQAGAGWGNIQYF,TGTGCCAGCAGCCAGGCCGGTGCGGGGTGGGGAAACATTCAGTACTTC,TRBJ2-4,TRBV9,NA,NA
CASSPFDRGRDTEAFF,TGTGCCAGCTCACCATTCGACAGGGGGAGAGACACTGAAGCTTTCTTC,TRBJ1-1,TRBV18,TRBD1,NA
CASSHALTGQDETQYF,TGCGCCAGCAGCCACGCCTTAACCGGACAGGATGAGACCCAGTACTTC,TRBJ2-5,TRBV4-1,TRBD1,NA
CASSPPFSENTEAFF,TGTGCCAGCTCACCACCTTTCTCAGAGAACACTGAAGCTTTCTTT,TRBJ1-1,TRBV18,NA,NA
CASSIGSTGELFF,TGTGCCAGTAGTATAGGGAGCACCGGGGAGCTGTTTTTT,TRBJ2-2,TRBV19,NA,NA
CASSYAGSSDEQYF,TGTGCCAGCAGTTACGCCGGGAGCAGCGACGAGCAGTACTTC,TRBJ2-7,TRBV6-6,NA,NA
CASSPQREGREFF,TGTGCCAGCAGCCCTCAGCGGGAGGGCCGTGAGTTCTTC,TRBJ2-1,TRBV14,TRBD2,NA
CASSRSGNYEQYF,TGTGCCAGCAGCCGTAGCGGAAACTACGAGCAGTACTTC,TRBJ2-7,TRBV6-5,NA,once
CAISSSDSVGTEAFF,TGTGCCATCAGTTCCTCGGACTCGGTCGGCACTGAAGCTTTCTTT,TRBJ1-1,TRBV10-3,NA,NA
CASSLDGDSYEQYF,TGCGCCAGCAGCTTGGATGGAGACTCCTACGAGCAGTACTTC,TRBJ2-7,TRBV5-1,NA,NA
CASSIPTGELFF,TGTGCCAGCAGCATCCCAACCGGGGAGCTGTTTTTT,TRBJ2-2,TRBV28,NA,NA
CAIRPGTSDDTQYF,TGTGCCATCAGACCCGGGACTAGCGACGATACGCAGTATTTT,TRBJ2-3,TRBV10-3,TRBD2,NA
CASMRDNTGELFF,TGCGCCAGCATGAGAGATAACACCGGGGAGCTGTTTTTT,TRBJ2-2,TRBV5-1,NA,NA
CARAQQGRTTEAFF,TGTGCCAGAGCGCAACAGGGGAGGACCACTGAAGCTTTCTTT,TRBJ1-1,TRBV2,TRBD1,NA
CASSLIGLNTEAFF,TGCGCCAGCAGCTTGATCGGTCTGAACACTGAAGCTTTCTTT,TRBJ1-1,TRBV5-1,NA,few
CASSLGQGKQFF,TGCGCCAGCAGCTTGGGACAGGGGAAGCAGTTCTTC,TRBJ2-1,TRBV5-1,TRBD1,NA
CASSPNPGDNEQFF,TGTGCCAGCAGCCCCAACCCAGGGGACAATGAGCAGTTCTTC,TRBJ2-1,TRBV5-5,NA,few
CASSPLLAGATDTQYF,TGTGCCAGCTCACCACTACTAGCGGGGGCCACAGATACGCAGTATTTT,TRBJ2-3,TRBV18,TRBD2,few
CASSSFVVRGSNQPQHF,TGTGCCAGCAGCTCGTTCGTGGTTAGAGGTAGCAATCAGCCCCAGCATTTT,TRBJ1-5,TRBV7-8,NA,NA
CASSLNGATQYF,TGTGCCAGCAGTTTAAACGGAGCAACCCAGTACTTC,TRBJ2-5,TRBV27,NA,NA
CASTKGGRSSYNEQFF,TGCGCCAGCACAAAGGGGGGGAGGAGCTCCTACAATGAGCAGTTCTTC,TRBJ2-1,TRBV5-1,NA,NA
CASRSGDRTDTQYF,TGTGCCAGCAGAAGCGGGGACCGCACAGATACGCAGTATTTT,TRBJ2-3,TRBV6-5,TRBD2,NA
CASSLGGGYNEQFF,TGTGCCAGCAGTTTAGGGGGAGGGTATAATGAGCAGTTCTTC,TRBJ2-1,TRBV28,TRBD2,NA
CASSLGLGADTQYF,TGCGCCAGCAGCTTGGGGCTAGGGGCAGATACGCAGTATTTT,TRBJ2-3,TRBV5-1,NA,NA
CASSLAINEQYF,TGTGCCAGCAGCTTGGCCATCAACGAGCAGTACTTC,TRBJ2-7,TRBV5-6,NA,once
CASSRTSGRGNTGELFF,TGCGCCAGCAGTCGGACTAGCGGGAGGGGCAACACCGGGGAGCTGTTTTTT,TRBJ2-2,TRBV4-1,TRBD2,NA
CASSLGLAGAFSLTQYF,TGTGCCAGCAGTTTAGGCCTAGCGGGAGCCTTCAGTCTAACCCAGTACTTC,TRBJ2-5,TRBV28,TRBD2,NA
CASRHGTGGSYGYTF,TGTGCCAGCAGACACGGGACAGGGGGGTCCTATGGCTACACCTTC,TRBJ1-2,TRBV28,TRBD1,NA
CASSVGQGRGTGELFF,TGTGCCAGCAGCGTAGGGCAGGGTAGGGGCACCGGGGAGCTGTTTTTT,TRBJ2-2,TRBV9,NA,NA